The 6 T cell receptor beta chains below were found in one sample sequenced in a study of cytomegalovirus exposure and HLA in healthy donors. PCR primers comprised 60 Vbeta and 13 Jbeta primers. Generated by immunoSEQ multiplex PCR, the TCRdb table keeps only in-frame clones and is missing some. The sample lists around 130,000 clones; around 77% were seen once. The sample consisted of PBMCs. These receptors were collected from a woman in her sixties in good health and CMV-seronegative.

The chain combines TRBV28 with TRBJ1-1; D might be TRBD1 (6 bases). Trimming removed 5 bases at V and 5 bases at J, with 15 bases between. The CDR3 length is 14 residues. Germline values: CDR1 MDHEN, CDR2 SYDVKM. The CDR3 region is CASSPIKGGTEAFF. Written as DNA, the CDR3 is TGTGCCAGCAGTCCCATAAAAGGGGGTACTGAAGCTTTCTTT.

This chain links TRBV15 with TRBJ1-2; D is ambiguous. The germline V gene has CDR1 LNHNV and CDR2 YYDKDF (reference sequence). The V end lost 1 base, the J end lost 4 bases, and 7 bases lay between the germline ends. This CDR3 has 13 residues. CDR3 nucleotides: TGTGCCACCAGCAGAGGGTTCGGCTATGGCTACACCTTC. The encoded protein is CATSRGFGYGYTF.

The chain is built from TRBV5-1 and TRBJ1-5; 7 positions match TRBD1. Losses at the gene ends were 4 bases for V and 5 bases for J; bases not matched to a gene: 3. The CDR3 length is 13 residues. CDR1 is SGHRS and CDR2 is YFSETQ in the germline V gene. The CDR3 loop reads CASSPDRDQPQHF. The CDR3 nucleotides are TGCGCCAGCAGCCCCGACAGGGATCAGCCCCAGCATTTT.

V gene TRBV6-1 combines with J gene TRBJ1-1, with 9 bases lining up with TRBD1. Unmatched junction bases numbered 8, after V lost 2 bases and J lost 1 base. Per germline, CDR1 MNHNS and CDR2 SASEGT. The CDR3 consists of 17 residues. The CDR3 loop is CASSESGSGQGNTEAFF. CDR3 in DNA: TGTGCCAGCAGTGAAAGTGGGTCGGGACAGGGGAACACTGAAGCTTTCTTT.

This sequence joins TRBV6-6 and TRBJ2-7, with 8 bases aligning to TRBD2. The CDR3 covers 14 residues. Germline trimming cut 4 bases from V and 1 base from J; bases unmatched to any gene: 3. Germline V gene lookup returns CDR1 MNHNY and CDR2 SVGAGI (reference sequence). CDR3 nucleotide sequence: TGTGCCAGCAGTTCCGGGGGGGGTTCCTACGAGCAGTACTTC. Encoded protein: CASSSGGGSYEQYF.

The gene calls are TRBV27 and TRBJ2-3; 10 bases map to TRBD2. CDR3 length: 17 amino acids. Germline CDR1 MNHEY, CDR2 SMNVEV (reference sequence). Trimming removed 0 bases from V and 0 bases from J; junction bases left unmatched: 3. The CDR3 reads CASSLSGLAASTDTQYF. The CDR3 DNA follows: TGTGCCAGCAGTTTATCCGGACTAGCGGCAAGCACAGATACGCAGTATTTT.